Listed here are 22 T cell receptor beta chains from one sample, sequenced in a study of CD8 T cells in Susac syndrome. The RNA input was about 0.45 to 1 ug, and it was reverse transcribed with random hexamers. TCRdb passed the immunoSEQ multiplex PCR reads through MiXCR, listing each CDR3 protein once. The sample holds approximately 180,000 distinct CDR3 sequences, 90% to 95% seen once. Sequencing was carried out using CD4+ T cells from PBMCs. The origin of the receptors is a human donor with Susac syndrome.

The chain combines TRBV20-1 with TRBJ2-1, with 8 bases fitting TRBD2. Germline CDR1 reads DFQATT; CDR2 reads SNEGSKA (reference sequence). This CDR3 has 14 residues. Unmatched junction bases numbered 6, after V lost 6 bases and J lost 2 bases. The CDR3 region has the DNA TGCAGTGCCAGCAGCGGGAGCGCCTACAATGAGCAGTTCTTC. Protein product: CSASSGSAYNEQFF.

This clonotype is a singleton in its sample. The chain combines TRBV19 with TRBJ2-1; 8 bases match TRBD2. The V and J ends lost 1 base and 6 bases, in that order; junction bases with no gene match: 5. Germline CDR1 LNHDA, CDR2 SQIVND (reference sequence). This CDR3 contains 15 residues. CDR3 bases: TGTGCCAGTAGTATAGGACTAGCGTCTTTCAATGAGCAGTTCTTC. As protein: CASSIGLASFNEQFF.

This CDR3 reads CASSAASAGGAYGYTF. The DNA for the CDR3 is TGTGCCAGCAGCGCCGCGTCTGCAGGGGGGGCCTATGGCTACACCTTC. The chain links TRBV7-6 to TRBJ1-2; the match to TRBD1 covers 7 bases. V trimming: 5 bases; J trimming: 4 bases; junction bases outside the gene matches: 13. Germline CDR1 and CDR2: SGHVS and FNYEAQ. The CDR3 covers 16 residues.

V is TRBV3-1 and J is TRBJ2-5; 12 nucleotides agree with TRBD2. Germline CDR1 LGHDT, CDR2 YNNKEL (reference sequence). Unmatched junction bases numbered 17, after V lost 4 bases and J lost 5 bases. This CDR3 is built from 19 residues. Here the CDR3 DNA reads TGTGCCAGCAGCCTCCCCGAAACTAGCGGGGGGTACCTCCGGGAGACCCAGTACTTC. This encodes CASSLPETSGGYLRETQYF.

The genes are TRBV29-1 and TRBJ1-1; D ambiguous. Germline CDR1 is SQVTM and CDR2 is ANQGSEA. The germline V and J ends were trimmed by 6 bases and 0 bases, with 11 bases remaining between them. The CDR3 sequence is 13 residues long. Here the CDR3 DNA reads TGCAGCGTCATAAGACGGATGAACACTGAAGCTTTCTTT. Protein sequence: CSVIRRMNTEAFF.

CDR3 bases: TGTGCCAGCGGGGGACAGGGGAACTATGGCTACACCTTC. This gives the protein CASGGQGNYGYTF. The V and J genes are TRBV12-3 or TRBV12-4 and TRBJ1-2; 10 bases fit TRBD1. This CDR3 is built from 13 residues. Trimming took 8 bases from V and 2 from J; bases not matched to a gene: 2.

The chain has TRBV28 and TRBJ1-5; unclear D gene. Trimming shortened V by 2 bases and J by 4 bases, and 12 bases separated the two germline ends. Germline V CDR1 and CDR2: MDHEN, SYDVKM. The CDR3 runs 15 residues. DNA of the CDR3: TGTGCCAGCAGTTTACAAGGACGGGTGAATCAGCCCCAGCATTTT. Translated: CASSLQGRVNQPQHF.

This chain links TRBV20-1 with TRBJ2-1; D is possibly TRBD1 (5 bases). The germline V gene has CDR1 DFQATT and CDR2 SNEGSKA (reference sequence). Trimming removed 3 bases from V and 10 bases from J, with 16 bases in between. CDR3 length: 13 amino acids. As DNA, the CDR3 is TGCAGTGCTAGGCGGCAGGGAACAGGCGAGCAGTTCTTC. Encoded protein: CSARRQGTGEQFF.

The V and J genes are TRBV7-8 and TRBJ1-5; D is undetermined. V was shortened by 1 base and J by 7 bases, with 5 bases between the two germline ends. This CDR3 has 12 amino acids. Germline V gives CDR1 SGHVS, CDR2 FQNEAQ. The chain's CDR3 is CASSLEWQPQHF. The CDR3 region has the DNA TGTGCCAGCAGCTTAGAATGGCAGCCCCAGCATTTT.

This chain joins TRBV11-2 and TRBJ2-5; D remains unclear. The length of the CDR3 is 12 residues. The germline V and J ends were trimmed by 5 bases and 4 bases, with 8 bases remaining between them. CDR1 and CDR2 (germline): SGHAT, FQNNGV. Here the CDR3 reads CASSRVGETQYF. CDR3 nucleotide sequence: TGTGCCAGCAGCCGGGTGGGAGAGACCCAGTACTTC.

CDR3 in amino acids: CASSSPATGGGRGETQYF. The CDR3 nucleotides are TGTGCCAGCAGTTCCCCGGCGACAGGGGGTGGTCGGGGAGAGACCCAGTACTTC. V is TRBV6-2 or TRBV6-3 and J is TRBJ2-5; 9 bases agree with TRBD1. Germline V gives CDR1 MNHEY, CDR2 SVGEGT. J was trimmed by 4 bases and V by 4 bases; bases with no gene match: 16. The CDR3 is made up of 18 amino acids.

This clonotype was seen only a few times. The CDR3 region is CASSLGGGGTGELFF. In DNA, the CDR3 is TGTGCCAGCAGTTTAGGAGGAGGGGGAACCGGGGAGCTGTTTTTT. The chain uses TRBV12-3 or TRBV12-4 and TRBJ2-2; D assignment may be TRBD1 or TRBD2 (6 bases each). V lost 1 base, J lost 5 bases, and 11 bases lay in between. The CDR3 is 15 residues long.

The chain recombines TRBV5-1 with TRBJ2-5; 9 nucleotides match TRBD1. This CDR3 contains 14 residues. Germline CDR1 reads SGHRS; CDR2 reads YFSETQ. The V and J ends lost 4 bases and 2 bases, in that order; junction bases with no gene match: 3. For the CDR3, the DNA is TGCGCCAGCAGCCACGACAGGGGGCAAGAGACCCAGTACTTC. It encodes CASSHDRGQETQYF. The whole variable domain, filled in from reference TRBV5-1 and TRBJ2-5, reads KAGVTQTPRYLIKTRGQQVTLSCSPISGHRSVSWYQQTPGQGLQFLFEYFSETQRNKGNFPGRFSGRQFSNSRSEMNVSTLELGDSALYLCASSHDRGQETQYFGPGTRLLVL.

This clonotype was seen more than once but under ten times. V gene TRBV5-6 combines with J gene TRBJ2-7; 10 nucleotides match TRBD1. J was trimmed by 9 bases and V by 5 bases; bases with no gene match: 11. Germline values: CDR1 SGHDT, CDR2 YYEEEE. There are 14 residues in the CDR3. In DNA, the CDR3 is TGTGCCAGCAGGCGGGGACAGGGGTTTATGGGGCAGTACTTC. Residues: CASRRGQGFMGQYF.

The rearrangement uses TRBV27 and TRBJ1-2; D is possibly TRBD1 (5 bases). The CDR3 runs to 15 residues. Trimming removed 5 bases at V and 4 bases at J, with 17 bases between. Germline-derived CDR1 and CDR2 are MNHEY and SMNVEV (reference sequence). The CDR3 nucleotides are TGTGCCAGCAGTCTTACCAGGGTACCTCCCTATGGCTACACCTTC. It is translated as CASSLTRVPPYGYTF.

V and J are TRBV28 and TRBJ1-2; 7 nucleotides match TRBD1. Germline V gene lookup returns CDR1 MDHEN and CDR2 SYDVKM. V lost 4 bases and J lost 11; bases outside the gene matches: 4. The CDR3 loop spans 11 amino acids. The CDR3 reads CASSSDRAYTF. In nucleotides, the CDR3 is TGTGCCAGCAGTTCAGACAGGGCATACACCTTC.

The chain joins TRBV2 to TRBJ2-7; D unclear. The CDR3 consists of 14 residues. In germline, CDR1 is SNHLY, CDR2 FYNNEI. V shed 3 bases and J shed 8 bases, with 17 bases lying between them. CDR3 amino acids: CASSEGLGPLKQYF. The CDR3 nucleotides are TGTGCCAGCAGTGAGGGTCTAGGGCCCCTCAAGCAGTACTTC.

The rearrangement joins TRBV7-8 to TRBJ1-5; D possibly corresponds to TRBD1 (5 bases). The germline CDR1 and CDR2 sequences are SGHVS and FQNEAQ. The CDR3 length is 16 residues. Trimming took 5 bases from V and 7 from J, leaving 21 bases between them. The CDR3 nucleotides are TGTGCCAGCAGCCTGGAGGGCCCCAGGGTCAGCCAGCCCCAGCATTTT. As protein: CASSLEGPRVSQPQHF.

The chain links TRBV20-1 to TRBJ2-7, with a tentative D call TRBD2 (6 bases). The germline V gene has CDR1 DFQATT and CDR2 SNEGSKA (reference sequence). The germline V and J ends were trimmed by 3 bases and 3 bases, with 12 bases remaining between them. The CDR3 extends over 13 amino acids. This chain's CDR3 is CSASASEFYEQYF. The CDR3 DNA is TGCAGTGCTAGTGCTAGCGAATTCTACGAGCAGTACTTC.

The chain couples TRBV4-3 to TRBJ2-3; 7 nucleotides match TRBD1. The CDR3 has 16 amino acids. Trimming removed 2 bases from V and 2 bases from J; junction bases left unmatched: 7. CDR1 and CDR2 (germline): LGHNA, YSLEER. The CDR3 DNA follows: TGCGCCAGCAGCCAACAGGGACAGATCTACACAGATACGCAGTATTTT. Its translation: CASSQQGQIYTDTQYF.

V is TRBV4-3 and J is TRBJ2-1; D uncertain. Trimming removed 5 bases at V and 11 bases at J, with 13 bases between. From germline, CDR1 is LGHNA and CDR2 YSLEER. The CDR3 has 12 amino acids. CDR3 nucleotides: TGCGCCAGCAGCTACGAAAGCGAAAAGCAGTTCTTC. Amino acids: CASSYESEKQFF.

The rearrangement joins TRBV5-1 to TRBJ2-5, with D uncertain. The V end lost 0 bases, the J end lost 0 bases, and 6 bases lay between the germline ends. CDR1 and CDR2 (germline): SGHRS, YFSETQ. This CDR3 spans 14 amino acids. The CDR3 bases are TGCGCCAGCAGCTTGGTTGGGGACCAAGAGACCCAGTACTTC. Translating it yields CASSLVGDQETQYF. Combining the CDR3 with reference TRBV5-1 and TRBJ2-5 gives the whole variable domain KAGVTQTPRYLIKTRGQQVTLSCSPISGHRSVSWYQQTPGQGLQFLFEYFSETQRNKGNFPGRFSGRQFSNSRSEMNVSTLELGDSALYLCASSLVGDQETQYFGPGTRLLVL.